The rows below give T cell receptor beta chains drawn from one sample of a study of blood T cell repertoires in COVID-19. Sequencing used immunoSEQ multiplex PCR; TCRdb keeps in-frame clones, though not all of them. The sample comprises 80,000 or so clones, around 84% of which are singletons, and 9.5% to 13% rests with the top ten. The sample was peripheral blood. Receptors originate from a man aged 55 to 70 with COVID-19, enrolled during active disease. Both conserved end residues are part of each CDR3. Fields, in order: clone size, V gene, D gene, J gene, CDR3 DNA, CDR3 protein. D genes are given only for firm matches. Clone size is stated in some rows and not others, as once, few, many or a class when expanded.

-,TRBV12-1,-,TRBJ1-5,TGTGCCAGCAGCTTGACAGGCTCCCAATATACTAGCAATCAGCCCCAGCATTTT,CASSLTGSQYTSNQPQHF
-,TRBV10-1,-,TRBJ2-7,TGCGCCAGCAGTGAGTCGCAAGCTAGCAGTGACGAGCAGTACTTC,CASSESQASSDEQYF
-,TRBV9,-,TRBJ2-3,TGTGCCAGCAGCGTAGATCGGGGGGCCACAGATACGCAGTATTTT,CASSVDRGATDTQYF
-,TRBV18,TRBD1,TRBJ2-6,TGTGCCAGCTCACCAGGGACAGCGCCCCGGGCCAACGTCCTGACTTTC,CASSPGTAPRANVLTF
-,TRBV28,TRBD1,TRBJ1-2,TGTGCCAGCAGTTTACCTACAGGGGTGTATGGCTACACCTTC,CASSLPTGVYGYTF
-,TRBV5-1,-,TRBJ1-6,TGCGCCAGCAGCTTGGCAGGGGAGTCTAATTCACCCCTCCACTTT,CASSLAGESNSPLHF
-,TRBV5-4,-,TRBJ1-1,TGTGCCAGCAGCCACCTTTCCGGAGGGAGGCCTGAAGCTTTCTTT,CASSHLSGGRPEAFF
few,TRBV24-1,TRBD1,TRBJ2-1,TGTGCCACCAGTGATTTCTTAGGGACAGGGCAGTTCTTC,CATSDFLGTGQFF
-,TRBV7-9,-,TRBJ2-3,TGTGCCAGCAGCTTAGACGCAGCGACAGATACGCAGTATTTT,CASSLDAATDTQYF
-,TRBV30,-,TRBJ2-1,TGTGCCTGGAGTGTAATGGCGGGGAATGAGCAGTTCTTC,CAWSVMAGNEQFF
-,TRBV7-6,TRBD1,TRBJ2-1,TGTGCCAGCAGCTCCCAGACAGGGTCCTTCGATGAGCAGTTCTTC,CASSSQTGSFDEQFF
-,TRBV27,-,TRBJ2-1,TGTGCCAGCAGTCGGACAGCCATTGAGCAGTTCTTC,CASSRTAIEQFF
-,TRBV5-4,TRBD2,TRBJ2-1,TGTGCCAGCAGCTCGCAAGGACTAGCGGGGGGATACAATGAGCAGTTCTTC,CASSSQGLAGGYNEQFF
-,TRBV30,-,TRBJ1-5,TGTGCCTGGAGTGTACTGAATCAGCCCCAGCATTTT,CAWSVLNQPQHF
-,TRBV5-1,TRBD1,TRBJ1-1,TGCGCCAGCAGCACCGGACAGGGGGACACTGAAGCTTTCTTT,CASSTGQGDTEAFF
once,TRBV12-3/TRBV12-4,-,TRBJ2-7,TGTGCCAGCAGCTGGGACATTTACGAGCAGTACTTC,CASSWDIYEQYF
few,TRBV6-5,-,TRBJ1-5,TGTGCCAGCAGTCCCCGGACGGGAACTCAGCCCCAGCATTTT,CASSPRTGTQPQHF
-,TRBV2,TRBD2,TRBJ2-3,TGTGCCGGCAGCGGGGGGCGGGCCATCACAGATACGCAGTATTTT,CAGSGGRAITDTQYF
-,TRBV6-6,TRBD2,TRBJ2-1,TGTGCCAGCAGGGAACCGGGACTAGGGATCGATGAGCAGTTCTTC,CASREPGLGIDEQFF
-,TRBV6-5,-,TRBJ1-1,TGTGCCAGCAATATCGGTGTAGTTGGTCAAGCTTTCTTT,CASNIGVVGQAFF
-,TRBV6-5,-,TRBJ2-3,TGTGCCAGCAGCCTCCAAAGAGGCACAGATACGCAGTATTTT,CASSLQRGTDTQYF
once,TRBV2,-,TRBJ2-7,TGTGTCAGCAGTGAAGCGTTGGCAGTATCCTACGAGCAGTACTTC,CVSSEALAVSYEQYF
-,TRBV6-5,-,TRBJ1-1,TGTGCCAGCAGGCCGACGGGGGAAGCTTTCTTT,CASRPTGEAFF
-,TRBV4-1,-,TRBJ1-6,TGCGCCAGCAGCCAAGATGGACCCGGGGAACCGGGATCACCCCTCCACTTT,CASSQDGPGEPGSPLHF
-,TRBV19,-,TRBJ1-6,TGTGCCAGTAGTATAGATCCTGTGACGGGAAATTCACCCCTCCACTTT,CASSIDPVTGNSPLHF
-,TRBV5-1,TRBD1,TRBJ1-2,TGCGCCAGCAGCGAAACCGGGACAGTCTATGGCTACACCTTC,CASSETGTVYGYTF
-,TRBV6-5,TRBD1,TRBJ1-5,TGTGCCAGCAGAAGGGACAGCGGACTTAATCAGCCCCAGCATTTT,CASRRDSGLNQPQHF
-,TRBV29-1,TRBD1,TRBJ1-1,TGCAGCGTCCGTCCGACAGGGGGCTCTGAAGCTTTCTTT,CSVRPTGGSEAFF